This T cell receptor beta chain was obtained from a study of beta chain features in type 1 diabetes. Points from the study as a whole: Shorter templates may be favored by PCR, equally so in patients and controls. There was a moderate but significant shortening of TCRB CDR3s in all four CD4+ subsets of Type 1 diabetes patients.

The sequenced template was cDNA made from the entire isolated RNA. Generated by immunoSEQ multiplex PCR, the TCRdb table keeps only in-frame clones and is missing some. The sample lists roughly 400,000 clones, about 15% occurring once. Per germline, CDR1 MGHRA and CDR2 YSYEKL. V was cut by 1 base and J by 6 bases, with 16 bases left in between. The CDR3 is 16 amino acids. This clone has more than one count but fewer than ten. Its antigen remains unidentified. Sequenced material: naive CD4+ T cells from blood. This receptor was taken from a man aged 25 to 45 in good health. J is TRBJ2-4 and V is TRBV4-1; D is perhaps TRBD2 (6 bases). The CDR3 here is CASSQVGRQRGNIQYF. CDR3 in DNA: TGCGCCAGCAGCCAAGTTGGGAGGCAACGGGGAAACATTCAGTACTTC.